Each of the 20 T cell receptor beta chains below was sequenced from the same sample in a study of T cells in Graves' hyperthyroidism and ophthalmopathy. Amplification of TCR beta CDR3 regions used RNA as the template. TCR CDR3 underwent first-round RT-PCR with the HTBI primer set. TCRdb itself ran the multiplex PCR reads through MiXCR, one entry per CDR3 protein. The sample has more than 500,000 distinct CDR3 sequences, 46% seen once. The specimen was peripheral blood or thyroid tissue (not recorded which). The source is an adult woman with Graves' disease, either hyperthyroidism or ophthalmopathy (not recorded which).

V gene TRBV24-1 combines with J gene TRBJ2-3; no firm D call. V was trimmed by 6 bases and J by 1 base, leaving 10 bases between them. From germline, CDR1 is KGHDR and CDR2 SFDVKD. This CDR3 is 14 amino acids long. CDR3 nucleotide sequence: TGTGCCACCAGTCCCAGGACCGGCACAGATACGCAGTATTTT. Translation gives CATSPRTGTDTQYF.

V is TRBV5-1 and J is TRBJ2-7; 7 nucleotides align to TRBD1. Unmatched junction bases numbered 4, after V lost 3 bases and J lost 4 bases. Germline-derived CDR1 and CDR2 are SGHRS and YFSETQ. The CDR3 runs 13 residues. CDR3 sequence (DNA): TGCGCCAGCAGCTACAGGGGCCTATACGAGCAGTACTTC. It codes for CASSYRGLYEQYF.

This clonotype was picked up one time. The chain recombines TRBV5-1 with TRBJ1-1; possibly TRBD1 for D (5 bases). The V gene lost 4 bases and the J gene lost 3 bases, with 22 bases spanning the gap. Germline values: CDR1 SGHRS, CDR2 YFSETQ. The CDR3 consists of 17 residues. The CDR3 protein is CASSLPGLQGTDTEAFF. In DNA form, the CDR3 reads TGCGCCAGCAGCCTACCGGGCCTCCAGGGTACGGACACTGAAGCTTTCTTT.

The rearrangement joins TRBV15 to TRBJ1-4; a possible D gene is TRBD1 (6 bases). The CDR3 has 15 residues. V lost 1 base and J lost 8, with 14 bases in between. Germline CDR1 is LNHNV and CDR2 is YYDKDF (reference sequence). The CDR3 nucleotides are TGTGCCACCAGCAGAGCGGGGGGCTCTTGGGAAAAACTGTTTTTT. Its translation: CATSRAGGSWEKLFF.

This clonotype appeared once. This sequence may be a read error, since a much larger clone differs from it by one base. CDR3 sequence: CAGSPQEPPGNTIYF. CDR3 DNA: TGTGCCGGCAGTCCCCAGGAACCTCCTGGAAACACCATATATTTT. This chain uses TRBV6-1 with TRBJ1-3; D ambiguous. Germline CDR1 reads MNHNS; CDR2 reads SASEGT. The CDR3 totals 15 residues.

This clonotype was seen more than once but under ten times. CDR3 in amino acids: CASSSQPQGYNSPLHF. Written as DNA, the CDR3 is TGTGCCAGCAGTTCCCAACCACAGGGCTATAATTCACCCCTCCACTTT. The rearrangement links TRBV12-3 or TRBV12-4 to TRBJ1-6; possible D gene TRBD1, 6 bases. The germline V and J ends were trimmed by 4 bases and 3 bases, with 13 bases remaining between them. The CDR3 extends over 16 amino acids.

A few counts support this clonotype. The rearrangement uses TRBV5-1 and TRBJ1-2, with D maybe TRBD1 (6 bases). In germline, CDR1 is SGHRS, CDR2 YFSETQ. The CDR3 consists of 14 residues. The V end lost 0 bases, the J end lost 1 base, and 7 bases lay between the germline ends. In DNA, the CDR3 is TGCGCCAGCAGCTTGGTGGACAGTAACTATGGCTACACCTTC. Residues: CASSLVDSNYGYTF.

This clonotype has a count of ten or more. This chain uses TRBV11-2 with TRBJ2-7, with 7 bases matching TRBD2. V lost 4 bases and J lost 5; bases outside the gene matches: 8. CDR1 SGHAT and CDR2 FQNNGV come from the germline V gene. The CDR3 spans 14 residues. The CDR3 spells CASSSPGRKNEQYF. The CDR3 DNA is TGTGCCAGCAGCTCCCCCGGGAGGAAGAACGAGCAGTACTTC. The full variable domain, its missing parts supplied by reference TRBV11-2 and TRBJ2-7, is EAGVAQSPRYKIIEKRQSVAFWCNPISGHATLYWYQQILGQGPKLLIQFQNNGVVDDSQLPKDRFSAERLKGVDSTLKIQPAKLEDSAVYLCASSSPGRKNEQYFGPGTRLTVT.

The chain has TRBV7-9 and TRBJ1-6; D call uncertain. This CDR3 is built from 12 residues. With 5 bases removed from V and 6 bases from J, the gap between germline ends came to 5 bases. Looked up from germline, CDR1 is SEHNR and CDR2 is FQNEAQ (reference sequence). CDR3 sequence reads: CASSISNSPLHF. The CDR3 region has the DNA TGTGCCAGCAGCATCAGTAATTCACCCCTCCACTTT.

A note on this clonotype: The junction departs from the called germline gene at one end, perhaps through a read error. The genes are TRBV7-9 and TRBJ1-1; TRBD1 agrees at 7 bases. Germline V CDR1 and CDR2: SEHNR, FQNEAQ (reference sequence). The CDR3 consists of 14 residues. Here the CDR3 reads CASSHGQANTEAFF. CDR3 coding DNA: TGTGCCAGCAGCCATGGACAGGCGAACACCGAAGCTTTCTTT.

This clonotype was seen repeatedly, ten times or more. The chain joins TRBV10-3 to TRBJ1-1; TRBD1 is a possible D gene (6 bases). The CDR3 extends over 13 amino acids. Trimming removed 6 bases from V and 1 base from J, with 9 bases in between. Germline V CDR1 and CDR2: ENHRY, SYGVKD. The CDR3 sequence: CAISSQGNTEAFF. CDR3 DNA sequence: TGTGCCATCAGCTCACAGGGGAACACTGAAGCTTTCTTT.

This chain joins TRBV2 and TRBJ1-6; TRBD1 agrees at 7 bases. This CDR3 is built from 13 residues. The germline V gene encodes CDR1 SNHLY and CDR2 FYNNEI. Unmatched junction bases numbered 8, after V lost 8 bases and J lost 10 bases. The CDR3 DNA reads TGTGCCAGCGGAGACAGGGCGGCGTCACCCCTCCACTTT. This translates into CASGDRAASPLHF.

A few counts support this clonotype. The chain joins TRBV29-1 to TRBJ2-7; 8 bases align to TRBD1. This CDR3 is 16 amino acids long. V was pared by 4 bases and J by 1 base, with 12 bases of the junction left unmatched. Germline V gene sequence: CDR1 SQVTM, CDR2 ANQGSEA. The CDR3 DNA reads TGCAGCGTTGGGGGGCGCCGGGACAGGTCGTCCTACGAGCAGTACTTC. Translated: CSVGGRRDRSSYEQYF.

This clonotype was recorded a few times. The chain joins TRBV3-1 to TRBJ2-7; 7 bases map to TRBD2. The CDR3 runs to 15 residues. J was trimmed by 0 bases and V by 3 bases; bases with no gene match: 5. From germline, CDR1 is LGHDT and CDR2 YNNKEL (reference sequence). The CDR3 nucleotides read TGTGCCAGCAGCCACCATAGGACTAGCTCCTACGAGCAGTACTTC. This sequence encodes CASSHHRTSSYEQYF.

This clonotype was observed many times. CDR3 sequence: CASRGRNQPQHF. In DNA, the CDR3 is TGTGCCAGCAGGGGCAGGAATCAGCCCCAGCATTTT. The V call is TRBV2, the J call TRBJ1-5; D gene uncertain. Germline V gene data show CDR1 as SNHLY and CDR2 as FYNNEI. V lost 6 bases, J lost 4 bases, and 7 bases lay in between. The CDR3 loop spans 12 amino acids.

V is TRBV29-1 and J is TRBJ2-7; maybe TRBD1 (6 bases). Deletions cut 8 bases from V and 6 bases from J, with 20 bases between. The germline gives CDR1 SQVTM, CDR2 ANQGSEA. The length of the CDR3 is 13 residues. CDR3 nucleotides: TGCAGCTTAGAGGGGGAGATAAGTGGCGAGCAGTACTTC. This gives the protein CSLEGEISGEQYF.

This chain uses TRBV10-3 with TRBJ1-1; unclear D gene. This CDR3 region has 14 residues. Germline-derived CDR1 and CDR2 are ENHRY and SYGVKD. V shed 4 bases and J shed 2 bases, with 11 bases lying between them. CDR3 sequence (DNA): TGTGCCATCAGTGTTGGAGGGATCAACACTGAAGCTTTCTTT. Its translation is CAISVGGINTEAFF.

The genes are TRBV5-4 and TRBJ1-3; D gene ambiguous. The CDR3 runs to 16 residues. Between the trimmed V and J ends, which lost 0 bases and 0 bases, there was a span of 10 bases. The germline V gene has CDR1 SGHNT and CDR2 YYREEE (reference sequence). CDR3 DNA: TGTGCCAGCAGCTTGGGTTCTACAGTCTCTGGAAACACCATATATTTT. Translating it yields CASSLGSTVSGNTIYF.

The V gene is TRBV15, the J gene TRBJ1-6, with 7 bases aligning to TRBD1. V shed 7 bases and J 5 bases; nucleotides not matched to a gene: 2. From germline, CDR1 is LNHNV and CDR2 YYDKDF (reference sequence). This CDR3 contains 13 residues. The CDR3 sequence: CATTGGDNSPLHF. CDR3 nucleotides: TGTGCCACCACAGGGGGGGATAATTCACCCCTCCACTTT.

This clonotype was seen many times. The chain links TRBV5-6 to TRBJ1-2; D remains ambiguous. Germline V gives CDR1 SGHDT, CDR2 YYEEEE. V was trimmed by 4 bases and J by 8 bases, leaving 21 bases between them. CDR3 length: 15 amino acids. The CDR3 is CASSGAPGVSLGYTF. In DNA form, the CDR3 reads TGTGCCAGCAGCGGCGCCCCTGGGGTATCCCTCGGCTACACCTTC.